Presented here are 30 T cell receptor beta chains from one specimen sequenced in a study of blood T cell repertoires in COVID-19. Libraries were prepared by immunoSEQ multiplex PCR; TCRdb keeps only in-frame clonotypes and omits some of them. Of 170,000 or so clones listed, roughly 85% are singletons. The sequenced material came from PBMCs or T cells enriched from blood (not recorded which). Receptors originate from a woman between 18 and 30 years old who had recovered from COVID-19.

This chain links TRBV27 with TRBJ2-7; D call uncertain. The CDR3 has 14 amino acids. The V end was cut by 5 bases, the J end by 2 bases, with 13 bases between. The V gene's germline CDR1 is MNHEY and CDR2 SMNVEV (reference sequence). The CDR3: CASSDGFHTYEQYF. The CDR3 DNA reads TGTGCCAGCAGTGACGGGTTTCACACCTACGAGCAGTACTTC.

This clone was observed a single time. The chain links TRBV27 to TRBJ2-7; possible D gene TRBD1, 6 bases. Trimming cost V 8 bases and J 4 bases, with 15 bases left between them. The CDR3 totals 13 residues. Germline lookup yields CDR1 MNHEY and CDR2 SMNVEV (reference sequence). The CDR3 DNA is TGTGCCAGCCGACCAGGGGCTAGTTACGAGCAGTACTTC. Protein product: CASRPGASYEQYF.

J is TRBJ2-5 and V is TRBV28; no definite D call. V dropped 7 bases and J dropped 3 bases, with 15 bases sitting between them. Germline V lookup: CDR1 MDHEN, CDR2 SYDVKM. The CDR3 contains 14 residues. CDR3 loop: CASTFLGSKETQYF. CDR3 bases: TGTGCCAGCACCTTTCTCGGGTCCAAAGAGACCCAGTACTTC. The full variable domain, rest sourced from reference TRBV28 and TRBJ2-5, is DVKVTQSSRYLVKRTGEKVFLECVQDMDHENMFWYRQDPGLGLRLIYFSYDVKMKEKGDIPEGYSVSREKKERFSLILESASTNQTSMYLCASTFLGSKETQYFGPGTRLLVL.

J is TRBJ2-1 and V is TRBV19; 8 bases are shared with TRBD2. V was pared by 2 bases and J by 4 bases, with 13 bases of the junction left unmatched. This CDR3 is 18 amino acids long. From germline, CDR1 is LNHDA and CDR2 SQIVND (reference sequence). CDR3 nucleotides: TGTGCCAGTAGTATAAATGTAGGAATAGCGGGAAGTTACAATGAGCAGTTCTTC. Translating gives CASSINVGIAGSYNEQFF.

The rearrangement joins TRBV5-4 to TRBJ2-5; TRBD2 aligns across 10 bases. The CDR3 sequence is 15 residues long. The V segment lost 4 bases and the J segment 5 bases; nucleotides outside the gene matches: 8. The germline gives CDR1 SGHNT, CDR2 YYREEE (reference sequence). The CDR3 is CASSLGTSVWETQYF. The DNA for the CDR3 is TGTGCCAGCAGCCTCGGGACTAGCGTTTGGGAGACCCAGTACTTC.

V usage is TRBV29-1 and J usage is TRBJ1-2, with 7 bases aligning to TRBD1. The germline gives CDR1 SQVTM, CDR2 ANQGSEA. The CDR3 runs to 15 residues. J lost 0 bases, V lost 4 bases, and 8 bases had no gene match. The CDR3 reads CSVVPGQLANYGYTF. DNA for the CDR3: TGCAGCGTTGTCCCGGGACAGTTAGCTAACTATGGCTACACCTTC.

V usage is TRBV28 and J usage is TRBJ1-3; no definite D call. The CDR3 runs 12 residues. The germline V gene has CDR1 MDHEN and CDR2 SYDVKM. CDR3 DNA sequence: TGTGCTCACACAGACTCTGGAAACACCATATATTTT. Protein sequence: CAHTDSGNTIYF.

V gene TRBV7-2 combines with J gene TRBJ2-5, with a possible D match to TRBD2 (5 bases). CDR3 size: 13 residues. V lost 1 base, J lost 2 bases, and 5 bases lay in between. Germline V gene lookup returns CDR1 SGHTA and CDR2 FQGNSA. The CDR3 sequence: CASSLGLQETQYF. CDR3 sequence (DNA): TGTGCCAGCAGCTTAGGACTACAAGAGACCCAGTACTTC.

The gene calls are TRBV5-4 and TRBJ2-7, with unresolved D. CDR1 is SGHNT and CDR2 is YYREEE in the germline V gene (reference sequence). With 4 bases removed from V and 6 bases from J, the gap between germline ends came to 11 bases. This CDR3 region has 12 residues. For the CDR3, the DNA is TGTGCCAGCAGCCCGGGTAATCGCGAGCAGTACTTC. Translating it yields CASSPGNREQYF. Supplemented by reference TRBV5-4 and TRBJ2-7, the full variable domain reads ETGVTQSPTHLIKTRGQQVTLRCSSQSGHNTVSWYQQALGQGPQFIFQYYREEENGRGNFPPRFSGLQFPNYSSELNVNALELDDSALYLCASSPGNREQYFGPGTRLTVT.

The V and J genes are TRBV6-2 or TRBV6-3 and TRBJ2-5; 12 nucleotides agree with TRBD2. Trimming at V came to 4 bases and at J to 4 bases, leaving 7 bases not matched to a gene. Germline loops: CDR1 MNHEY, CDR2 SVGEGT. CDR3 length: 16 amino acids. CDR3 bases: TGTGCCAGCAGTTTGCTTCTAGCGGGGGGGATAGAGACCCAGTACTTC. Translated: CASSLLLAGGIETQYF.

This clone was found a few times. The chain combines TRBV5-8 with TRBJ1-2; a weak D match, TRBD1 (6 bases). Germline V gene lookup returns CDR1 SGHTS and CDR2 YDEGEE. The V end lost 4 bases, the J end lost 2 bases, and 18 bases lay between the germline ends. CDR3 length: 16 residues. CDR3 sequence reads: CASSPSGGSYNYGYTF. For the CDR3, the DNA is TGTGCCAGCAGCCCGTCGGGGGGCTCATACAACTATGGCTACACCTTC.

V and J are TRBV20-1 and TRBJ2-1; D is perhaps TRBD2 (5 bases). Trimming left V 6 bases short and J 6 bases short, with 9 bases between. CDR3 length: 11 amino acids. The V gene's germline CDR1 is DFQATT and CDR2 SNEGSKA (reference sequence). In DNA form, the CDR3 reads TGCAGTGCCCGAGAGGGCAATGAGCAGTTCTTC. Translation gives CSAREGNEQFF.

The chain uses TRBV7-9 and TRBJ1-6; D remains unclear. V was clipped by 1 base and J by 10 bases, with 11 bases between them. The length of the CDR3 is 14 residues. In germline, CDR1 is SEHNR, CDR2 FQNEAQ (reference sequence). The chain's CDR3 is CASSLGGGNSPLHF. CDR3 nucleotide sequence: TGTGCCAGCAGCTTAGGGGGAGGGAACTCACCCCTCCACTTT.

V gene TRBV18 combines with J gene TRBJ1-1; no firm D call. Trimming took off 0 bases at V and 1 base at J, with 12 bases between the two ends. Germline loops: CDR1 KGHSH, CDR2 LQKENI. This CDR3 is 16 amino acids long. As DNA, the CDR3 is TGTGCCAGCTCACCACCTTGGGCGCTGGAGAACACTGAAGCTTTCTTT. Protein: CASSPPWALENTEAFF. Based on the CDR3 plus reference TRBV18 and TRBJ1-1, the full variable domain is NAGVMQNPRHLVRRRGQEARLRCSPMKGHSHVYWYRQLPEEGLKFMVYLQKENIIDESGMPKERFSAEFPKEGPSILRIQQVVRGDSAAYFCASSPPWALENTEAFFGQGTRLTVV.

The rearrangement links TRBV28 to TRBJ1-2; D is unclear. The CDR3 runs to 13 residues. Germline V lookup: CDR1 MDHEN, CDR2 SYDVKM. The V end was cut by 3 bases, the J end by 4 bases, with 9 bases between. The chain's CDR3 is CASSLEIRYGYTF. The CDR3 nucleotides are TGTGCCAGCAGTTTGGAGATCCGCTATGGCTACACCTTC.

The J gene is TRBJ1-4, the V gene TRBV5-1; D ambiguous. CDR1 and CDR2 from the germline V gene are SGHRS and YFSETQ. The V end lost 4 bases, the J end lost 6 bases, and 13 bases lay between the germline ends. The CDR3 sequence is 14 residues long. CDR3 in DNA: TGCGCCAGCAGCGAGCCTACGGCGGATGAAAAACTGTTTTTT. Its protein is CASSEPTADEKLFF.

The CDR3 DNA reads TGTGCCAGCAGCCAGATAGCTATTTCGTCAGATACGCAGTATTTT. Translating gives CASSQIAISSDTQYF. V gene TRBV3-1 (or the pseudogene TRBV3-2) combines with J gene TRBJ2-3; D is unclear. Per germline, CDR1 LGHDT and CDR2 YNNKEL (reference sequence). V dropped 3 bases and J dropped 4 bases, with 14 bases sitting between them. The CDR3 covers 15 residues.

This clone was counted a single time. CDR3 in amino acids: CASSPGGAGQETQYF. CDR3 bases: TGTGCCAGCAGCCCCGGGGGGGCAGGGCAAGAGACCCAGTACTTC. The chain joins TRBV5-4 to TRBJ2-5, with 8 nucleotides matching TRBD2. V trimming: 4 bases; J trimming: 2 bases; junction bases outside the gene matches: 7. The CDR3 runs to 15 residues. The V gene's germline CDR1 is SGHNT and CDR2 YYREEE (reference sequence).

The chain employs TRBV19 and TRBJ1-5, with D possibly TRBD1 on 6 matching bases. The CDR3 length is 20 residues. Per germline, CDR1 LNHDA and CDR2 SQIVND (reference sequence). V was clipped by 9 bases and J by 0 bases, with 30 bases between them. The CDR3 protein is CARQCPVTGRIPISNQPQHF. For the CDR3, the DNA is TGTGCCAGGCAATGCCCCGTTACAGGGCGGATACCCATTAGCAATCAGCCCCAGCATTTT.

The chain recombines TRBV7-9 with TRBJ2-3; a possible D gene is TRBD1 (5 bases). The CDR3 covers 17 residues. CDR1 and CDR2 from the germline V gene are SEHNR and FQNEAQ (reference sequence). The V end was cut by 5 bases, the J end by 0 bases, with 18 bases between. This chain's CDR3 is CASSGPPGRASTDTQYF. CDR3 nucleotides: TGTGCCAGCAGCGGTCCCCCGGGCAGGGCCAGCACAGATACGCAGTATTTT.

The chain links TRBV29-1 to TRBJ2-1; 7 bases are shared with TRBD1. From germline, CDR1 is SQVTM and CDR2 ANQGSEA. Trimming cost V 4 bases and J 3 bases; bases outside gene matches: 3. The CDR3 runs to 13 residues. The CDR3 coding sequence is TGCAGCGTTGCACAGGGGCGCTACAATGAGCAGTTCTTC. Translating gives CSVAQGRYNEQFF.

The chain employs TRBV7-9 and TRBJ2-3; D remains unclear. Germline CDR1 reads SEHNR; CDR2 reads FQNEAQ (reference sequence). The CDR3 runs to 15 residues. V dropped 4 bases and J dropped 8 bases, with 19 bases sitting between them. CDR3 loop: CASSSPSGAQSTQYF. The CDR3 bases are TGTGCCAGCAGCTCGCCCAGTGGAGCTCAGAGTACGCAGTATTTT.

V and J are TRBV27 and TRBJ1-3; tentatively, D is TRBD1 (6 bases). This CDR3 comprises 14 residues. CDR1 is MNHEY, CDR2 SMNVEV, per germline (reference sequence). The ends were cut back, 5 bases at V and 4 bases at J, with 12 bases in the middle. The CDR3 coding sequence is TGTGCCAGCAGTCTCACAGGGTACGGAAACACCATATATTTT. Translation: CASSLTGYGNTIYF.

The chain employs TRBV18 and TRBJ2-7, with 8 bases matching TRBD1. With V trimmed by 2 bases and J by 0 bases, 6 bases remained unmatched. Germline CDR1 is KGHSH and CDR2 is LQKENI. The CDR3 covers 16 residues. CDR3 residues: CASSPMDRVDSYEQYF. Here the CDR3 DNA reads TGTGCCAGCTCACCAATGGACAGGGTAGACTCCTACGAGCAGTACTTC.

J is TRBJ1-6 and V is TRBV20-1; no clear D gene. CDR3 length: 13 amino acids. CDR1 is DFQATT and CDR2 is SNEGSKA in the germline V gene (reference sequence). V lost 3 bases and J 5 bases, leaving 8 bases between the germline ends. DNA of the CDR3: TGCAGTGCTAGTCGACATAATAATTCACCCCTCCACTTT. This gives the protein CSASRHNNSPLHF.

This chain connects TRBV5-5 to TRBJ2-2; tentatively, D is TRBD1 (5 bases). CDR3 length: 14 amino acids. Trimming took 5 bases from V and 1 from J, leaving 9 bases between them. Germline V lookup: CDR1 SGHKS, CDR2 YYEKEE (reference sequence). The DNA of the CDR3 is TGTGCCAGCAGGCCCGGACAGAACACCGGGGAGCTGTTTTTT. This encodes CASRPGQNTGELFF.

This rearrangement joins TRBV18 to TRBJ2-2; D not resolved. Trimming stripped 4 bases from V and 0 bases from J, with 9 bases between. Germline CDR1 reads KGHSH; CDR2 reads LQKENI. The CDR3 sequence is 15 residues long. The DNA for the CDR3 is TGTGCCAGCTCACAGCAGGCCGCGAACACCGGGGAGCTGTTTTTT. This sequence encodes CASSQQAANTGELFF.

This chain's CDR3 is CASSLPSIYGYTF. CDR3 nucleotides: TGTGCCAGCAGCCTACCGAGCATCTATGGCTACACCTTC. The chain combines TRBV6-2 or TRBV6-3 with TRBJ1-2, with unresolved D. In germline, CDR1 is MNHEY, CDR2 SVGEGT. V was trimmed by 6 bases and J by 4 bases, leaving 12 bases between them. The CDR3 contains 13 residues.

The V gene is TRBV19, the J gene TRBJ2-7, with D perhaps matching TRBD2 (6 bases). This CDR3 has 14 amino acids. V lost 6 bases and J lost 3, with 15 bases in between. CDR1 LNHDA and CDR2 SQIVND come from the germline V gene (reference sequence). This CDR3 reads CASRPNRGIYEQYF. The CDR3 DNA reads TGTGCCAGTAGACCAAACCGGGGGATCTACGAGCAGTACTTC.

This clone has just one count. This chain links TRBV7-8 with TRBJ1-5, with D tentatively TRBD1 (6 bases). V was clipped by 5 bases and J by 2 bases, with 16 bases between them. The CDR3 is made up of 16 amino acids. Germline CDR1 and CDR2: SGHVS and FQNEAQ. The CDR3 sequence is CASSDPGRGGNQPQHF. The DNA for the CDR3 is TGTGCCAGCAGCGACCCCGGCAGGGGTGGCAATCAGCCCCAGCATTTT.